This T cell receptor beta chain was sequenced during a study of blood T cell repertoires in COVID-19. On the study more broadly: The samples span acute and convalescent COVID-19 from the United States, Italy and Spain. The analysed material was cDNA or gDNA that came from T cells, B-cell-depleted T cells, or PBMCs.

The length of the CDR3 is 14 residues. The V gene's germline CDR1 is SGHKS and CDR2 YYEKEE (reference sequence). The V end lost 0 bases, the J end lost 2 bases, and 9 bases lay between the germline ends. Study processing details: Cell counts per sample came from amplifying reference gene primers. Sequenced by immunoSEQ multiplex PCR; TCRdb stores in-frame clones only, minus some. That table furnishes V, J and clone size, whereas the DNA furnished D and trimming. The sample records hundreds of thousands of clones, more than 75% being singletons. This chain uses TRBV5-5 with TRBJ2-7; weak D call: TRBD2 (6 bases). This receptor was taken from a middle-aged woman with acute COVID-19. The sample comprised PBMCs or T cells enriched from blood (not recorded which). This CDR3 is CASSLGIAAYEQYF. The CDR3 DNA sequence: TGTGCCAGCAGCTTGGGCATAGCGGCCTACGAGCAGTACTTC.